This T cell receptor (beta chain) comes out of a study of human CD8 memory T cell subsets. Study conclusions and caveats: Estimated Chao1 values suggested that diversity was greater among stem-like memory T cells than among precursor exhausted T cells. T cells showing similarly high diversity were the stem-like memory and precursor exhausted cells, not the effector memory cells.

Considering frequency, this clonotype is medium-sized. Its antigen is still unknown. Generation of TCR beta libraries used UMI-labeled 5' RACE. TCRdb reanalyzed the 5' RACE reads, giving one entry per CDR3 protein sequence and no DNA. The table lists about 6,700 distinct CDR3 sequences. The CDR3 covers 16 residues. CDR1 and CDR2 (germline): SGHVS, FQNEAQ. Material: CD8+ T cells from PBMCs. The receptor was isolated from a human donor in good health. V is TRBV7-8 and J is TRBJ1-2; TCRdb designates TRBD1, a call that cannot be tested without DNA. CDR3: CASSLNLDRVGYGYTF.